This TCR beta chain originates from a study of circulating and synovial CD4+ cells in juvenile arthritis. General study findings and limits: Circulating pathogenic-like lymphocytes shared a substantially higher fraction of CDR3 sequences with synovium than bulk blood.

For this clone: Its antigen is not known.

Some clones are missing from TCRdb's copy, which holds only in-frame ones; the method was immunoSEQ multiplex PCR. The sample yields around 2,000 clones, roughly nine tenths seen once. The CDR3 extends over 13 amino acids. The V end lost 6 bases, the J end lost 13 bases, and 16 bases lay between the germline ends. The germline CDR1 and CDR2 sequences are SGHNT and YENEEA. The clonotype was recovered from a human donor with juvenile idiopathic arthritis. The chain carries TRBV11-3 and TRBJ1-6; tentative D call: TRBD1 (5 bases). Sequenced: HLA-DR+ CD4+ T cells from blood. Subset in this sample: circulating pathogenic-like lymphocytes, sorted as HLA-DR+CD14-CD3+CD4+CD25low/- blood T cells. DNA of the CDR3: TGTGCCAGCAGGTATAACCAGGGTTTTCCCCTCCACTTT. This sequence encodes CASRYNQGFPLHF.